Listed below are T cell receptor beta chains from one sample, sequenced in a study of cytomegalovirus exposure and HLA in healthy donors. The assay was immunoSEQ multiplex PCR, and TCRdb's table has in-frame clones only and misses some. The sample shows 55,000 to 75,000 clones, and about 4% sits with its ten largest clones. The specimen was PBMCs. The receptors shown here come from a male donor in good health and CMV-seronegative. CDR3s leave out the opening cysteine and the closing phenylalanine or tryptophan. The order of the fields is V gene, J gene, CDR3 protein.

>TRBV11-2|TRBJ2-1
ASSLALTAGGWITEQF
>TRBV7-3|TRBJ1-1
ASSRGQSNTEAF
>TRBV19|TRBJ1-2
ASSNLRTDANYGYT
>TRBV19|TRBJ1-6
ASSPDLDLSSPLH
>TRBV4-2|TRBJ2-7
ASSLTTAGATYEQY
>TRBV5-1|TRBJ2-7
ASSLDSSGRGQY
>TRBV5-1|TRBJ1-1
ASRNGNTEAF
>TRBV13|TRBJ2-5
ASSLQGLADQETQY
>TRBV4-3|TRBJ2-7
ASSQVTSGGYEQY
>TRBV6-5|TRBJ2-7
ASRDRGDHEQY
>TRBV7-2|TRBJ2-3
ASSPKRLAGFTDTQY
>TRBV10-3|TRBJ2-7
AISRTGSSYEQY
>TRBV27|TRBJ2-3
ASRPLVDTDTQY
>TRBV10-3|TRBJ2-3
AIREGLRTDTQY
>TRBV28|TRBJ1-2
ASQMGGKGYGYT
>TRBV27|TRBJ1-1
ASSLTGGNTEAF
>TRBV10-3|TRBJ1-4
AISPGEKLF
>TRBV18|TRBJ1-1
ASSPPQGISMNTEAF
>TRBV5-6|TRBJ1-2
ASSLGEALLWTGSYGYT
>TRBV4-2|TRBJ1-6
ASSQQGPESYNSPLH
>TRBV29-1|TRBJ1-2
SVEDLGWGYT
>TRBV28|NA
ASSKPGLAGYEQY
>TRBV6-6|TRBJ1-1
ASSQGGQGEAF
>TRBV5-1|TRBJ2-5
ASSSGLVYQETQY
>TRBV6-5|TRBJ2-3
ASSPNADTQY
>TRBV27|TRBJ2-1
ASSSRPTGSSDNEQF
>TRBV15|TRBJ2-2
ATSRDGNRGRNGELF
>TRBV28|TRBJ2-7
ASSSDREGAYEQY
>TRBV18|TRBJ2-2
ASSPPSVTGELF
>TRBV6-5|TRBJ2-7
ASSRGQYYEQY
>TRBV19|TRBJ1-2
ASKRTGDYGYT
>TRBV7-2|TRBJ2-1
ASSRHSSDNEQF
>TRBV11-1|TRBJ2-3
ASGLLAGNPDTQY
>TRBV9|TRBJ1-6
ASSVGTGVYNSPLH
>TRBV5-4|TRBJ1-1
ASRQMNTEAF
>TRBV15|TRBJ1-1
ATSRDRRGTEAF
>TRBV28|TRBJ1-6
ASMSPGNTYNSPLH
>TRBV4-2|TRBJ2-1
ASSKSGTSGRGGDNEQF
>TRBV7-9|TRBJ1-5
ASSDGQPSNQPQH
>TRBV6-5|TRBJ1-1
ASSSGSGTEAF
>TRBV16|TRBJ1-2
ASSPRNGAANGYT
>TRBV28|TRBJ1-2
ASSYSLTNYGYT